The 9 T cell receptor beta chains below come from one sample, sequenced in a study of shared clonotypes between healthy human individuals. CD45RO-negative cells were positively selected for CCR7, leaving out terminally differentiated effector memory CD45RA+ cells. Profiled with immunoSEQ multiplex PCR; TCRdb holds only in-frame clones, not every one. There are millions of clones in the sample; approximately 94% occur only once, and 0.85% to 1.2% lies in the top ten. Sequencing was performed on naive CD8+ T cells sorted from blood. The receptors derive from a young man in good health.

This chain uses TRBV7-9 with TRBJ2-7; the match to TRBD2 covers 7 bases. Germline V gene sequence: CDR1 SEHNR, CDR2 FQNEAQ (reference sequence). The CDR3 sequence is 16 residues long. V dropped 3 bases and J dropped 3; count of bases not matched to a gene: 11. CDR3 amino acids: CASSLGEGIFFYEQYF. In nucleotides, the CDR3 is TGTGCCAGCAGCTTGGGGGAGGGAATTTTTTTCTACGAGCAGTACTTC.

The chain carries TRBV4-1 and TRBJ1-1; D not certain. V was trimmed by 5 bases and J by 5 bases, leaving 12 bases between them. The germline gives CDR1 MGHRA, CDR2 YSYEKL. The CDR3 runs 13 residues. CDR3 sequence reads: CASSARVETEAFF. CDR3 DNA sequence: TGCGCCAGCAGCGCGCGAGTGGAGACTGAAGCTTTCTTT.

This chain links TRBV6-6 with TRBJ2-7; D is unresolved. Germline values: CDR1 MNHNY, CDR2 SVGAGI (reference sequence). The CDR3 length is 11 residues. V was trimmed by 8 bases and J by 6 bases, leaving 11 bases between them. CDR3 nucleotides: TGTGCCAGCTCCATTGGGTCCGAGCAGTACTTC. Protein sequence: CASSIGSEQYF.

CDR3 residues: CASSLFGIRMNTEAFF. The CDR3 DNA is TGTGCCAGCAGCTTGTTCGGGATCCGGATGAACACTGAAGCTTTCTTT. The rearrangement links TRBV5-8 to TRBJ1-1; D is undetermined. CDR1 SGHTS and CDR2 YDEGEE come from the germline V gene. CDR3 length: 16 amino acids. Trimming took off 1 base at V and 0 bases at J, with 13 bases between the two ends.

The genes are TRBV30 and TRBJ1-1; the match to TRBD1 covers 7 bases. The CDR3 consists of 15 residues. Trimming cost V 5 bases and J 1 base; bases outside gene matches: 10. Germline assignment: CDR1 GTSNPN and CDR2 SVGIG (reference sequence). DNA for the CDR3: TGTGCCTGGGGTCGGGGGACAGCTACGAACACTGAAGCTTTCTTT. Translating gives CAWGRGTATNTEAFF.

The chain combines TRBV27 with TRBJ2-3, with D tentatively TRBD2 (5 bases). The germline gives CDR1 MNHEY, CDR2 SMNVEV (reference sequence). The V end lost 6 bases, the J end lost 6 bases, and 19 bases lay between the germline ends. There are 15 residues in the CDR3. This chain's CDR3 is CASSTLTGSPDTQYF. The CDR3 region has the DNA TGTGCCAGCAGCACACTCACGGGATCGCCGGATACGCAGTATTTT.

The rearrangement links TRBV18 to TRBJ2-2; TRBD2 matches at 10 bases. V shed 2 bases, J shed 3 bases, and the junction held 3 bases outside the gene matches. CDR3 length: 16 residues. Germline CDR1 and CDR2: KGHSH and LQKENI. For the CDR3, the DNA is TGTGCCAGCTCACCAACAGGACTAGCGGACACCGGGGAGCTGTTTTTT. Translating it yields CASSPTGLADTGELFF.

The genes are TRBV27 and TRBJ1-2; 8 nucleotides line up with TRBD1. Germline V gene data show CDR1 as MNHEY and CDR2 as SMNVEV (reference sequence). The CDR3 is 15 amino acids. V was pared by 3 bases and J by 3 bases, with 6 bases of the junction left unmatched. CDR3 protein: CASSFGTGPYYGYTF. CDR3 sequence (DNA): TGTGCCAGCAGTTTCGGGACAGGTCCTTACTATGGCTACACCTTC.

This clone was seen a handful of times. The rearrangement uses TRBV2 and TRBJ1-6; D possibly corresponds to TRBD1 (5 bases). From germline, CDR1 is SNHLY and CDR2 FYNNEI. There are 13 residues in the CDR3. Between the trimmed V and J ends, which lost 4 bases and 9 bases, there was a span of 10 bases. In DNA, the CDR3 is TGTGCCAGCAGTGGGGACGGCGGTTCACCCCTCCACTTT. This encodes CASSGDGGSPLHF.